Included here is one T cell receptor (beta chain) sequence, with context. Its antigen target is currently unknown. No qualities accompany the bases; no much larger clone lies one base away. Trimmed from V: 4 bases; trimmed from J: 3 bases; junction bases lacking a gene match: 1. Sequences SGHDN (CDR1) and FVKESK (CDR2) are obtained from the germline V gene. From its cysteine to its phenylalanine, the CDR3 spans 14 amino acids. CDR3 DNA only is kept here, 42 bases in frame from base 1. Genomic DNA was extracted from sorted cells with the Quick-DNA Microprep Kit. TCRbeta DNA was amplified with the immunoSEQ hsTCRbeta kit following the manufacturer's protocol. TCRbeta libraries were sequenced on an Illumina MiSeq instrument. From the authors' description of their analysis: After out-of-frame sequences were removed, millions of distinct TCRbeta sequences remained, averaging about 67,000 per individual. Two values were used to score each individual: the count of some 150 previously reported CMV-associated TCRbeta sequences and the total count of productive distinct TCRbeta sequences. A beta-binomial model was reimplemented in Python, and scikit-learn random forests with default parameters were trained on US cohort data. Classifier performance on the Belgian cohort was reported as the median AUC with percentile confidence intervals calculated over 10,000 bootstrap iterations. Held by TCRdb, this immuneACCESS table contains in-frame sequences only and omits some clones. Under half of the omission traces to an unresolved V gene where checked; the cause of the rest is unknown. V and J calls and clone size are given by that table; D and trimming were obtained from the DNA. The sample profile shows tens of thousands of clones; 82% of them were found once. The ten biggest clones cover 0.4% to 0.45% of the sample.

The sample originates from a study of memory CD4+ T cells and cytomegalovirus serostatus (dated by TCRdb to about 2019). For context, the study as a whole: The cohort comprised 33 healthy Belgian adults, 9 CMV seropositive and about 25 CMV seronegative. CD4+ memory TCRbeta repertoires of a Belgian cohort with known cytomegalovirus serostatus were sequenced in order to replicate a published TCR-based CMV serostatus classifier.

Points the paper makes about the study in general: Only CD4+CD45RO+ memory cells were sequenced, in contrast to the original study, in which naive and memory CD4+ and CD8+ populations were covered. Results were interpreted as suggesting that the CMV-associated TCR signature is largely present in the CD4+ memory repertoire. A median bootstrapped AUC of almost 0.96 with a 95% CI of 0.76-1.00 was achieved on the Belgian cohort by the original-framework classifier. Of under 200 previously reported CMV-associated TCRbeta sequences, some 67 appeared in the CD4+ memory repertoires, each in one to five individuals. For predicting CMV serostatus, the median bootstrapped AUC was roughly 0.96 using the original framework and about 0.9 using a US-trained random forest.

A FACSAria II was used to sort memory CD4+ T cells, defined as single viable CD3+CD4+CD8-CD45RO+ cells. To determine CMV serostatus, a Roche Elecsys assay was used that detects serum IgG against CMV pp150, pp28, p38 and p52. Once the samples were thawed, total CD4+ T cells were enriched through positive selection using CD4 magnetic microbeads. The samples came from a separate study whose specific focus was interrogating the CD4+ T cell memory repertoire. Following standard operating procedures, peripheral blood mononuclear cells were isolated and cryopreserved, while serum was kept at -80 degrees C. The staining relied on CD3-PerCP (BW264/56), CD4-APC (RPA-T4), CD45RO-PE (UCHT1) and CD8-Pacific Orange (3B5) antibodies, and Sytox blue was used to exclude non-viable cells.

The chain is made from TRBV14 and TRBJ2-3; TRBD2 matches 10 bases in the middle. Sequencing was carried out using memory CD4+ T cells from blood. The TCR was taken from an adult in good health and CMV-seronegative. Read as DNA, the sequence is TGTGCCAGCAGCCTAGCGGGGGGAACAGATACGCAGTATTTT. This translates into CASSLAGGTDTQYF.